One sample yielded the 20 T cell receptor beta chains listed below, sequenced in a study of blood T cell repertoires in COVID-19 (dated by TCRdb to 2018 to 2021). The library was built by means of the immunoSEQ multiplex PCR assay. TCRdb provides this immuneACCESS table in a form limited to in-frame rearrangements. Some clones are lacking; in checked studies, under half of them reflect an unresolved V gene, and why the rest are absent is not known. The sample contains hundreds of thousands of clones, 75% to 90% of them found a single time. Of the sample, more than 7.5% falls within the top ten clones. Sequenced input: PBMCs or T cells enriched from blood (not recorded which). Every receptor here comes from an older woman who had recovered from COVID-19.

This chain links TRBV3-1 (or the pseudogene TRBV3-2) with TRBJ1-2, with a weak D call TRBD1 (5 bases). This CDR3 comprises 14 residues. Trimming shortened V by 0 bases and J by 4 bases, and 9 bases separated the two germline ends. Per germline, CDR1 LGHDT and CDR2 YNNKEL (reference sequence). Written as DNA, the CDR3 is TGTGCCAGCAGCCAAGATTCAGGGTCCTATGGCTACACCTTC. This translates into CASSQDSGSYGYTF.

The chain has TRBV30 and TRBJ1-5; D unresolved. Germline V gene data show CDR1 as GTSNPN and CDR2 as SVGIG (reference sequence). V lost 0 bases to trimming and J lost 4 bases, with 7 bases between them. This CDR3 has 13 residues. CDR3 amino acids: CAWSVGRNQPQHF. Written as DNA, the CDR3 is TGTGCCTGGAGTGTGGGCCGGAATCAGCCCCAGCATTTT. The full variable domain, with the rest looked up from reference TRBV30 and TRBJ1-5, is SQTIHQWPATLVQPVGSPLSLECTVEGTSNPNLYWYRQAAGRGLQLLFYSVGIGQISSEVPQNLSASRPQDRQFILSSKKLLLSDSGFYLCAWSVGRNQPQHFGDGTRLSIL.

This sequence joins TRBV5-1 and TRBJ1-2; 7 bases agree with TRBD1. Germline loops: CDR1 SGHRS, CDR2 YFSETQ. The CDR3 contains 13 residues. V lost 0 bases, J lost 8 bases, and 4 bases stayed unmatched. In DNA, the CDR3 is TGCGCCAGCAGCTTGGTCGACAGGGACGGCTACACCTTC. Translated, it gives CASSLVDRDGYTF.

The CDR3 spells CASHKNTGELFF. The CDR3 DNA follows: TGTGCCAGCCACAAGAACACCGGGGAGCTGTTTTTT. J is TRBJ2-2 and V is TRBV2; no clear D gene. Trimming shortened V by 8 bases and J by 1 base, and 5 bases separated the two germline ends. From germline, CDR1 is SNHLY and CDR2 FYNNEI. There are 12 residues in the CDR3.

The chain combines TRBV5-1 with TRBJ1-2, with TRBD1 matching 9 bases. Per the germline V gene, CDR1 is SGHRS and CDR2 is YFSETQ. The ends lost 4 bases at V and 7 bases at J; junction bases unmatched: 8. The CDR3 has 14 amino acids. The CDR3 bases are TGCGCCAGCAGCCCACACAGGGGGCAAGGTGGCTACACCTTC. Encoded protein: CASSPHRGQGGYTF.

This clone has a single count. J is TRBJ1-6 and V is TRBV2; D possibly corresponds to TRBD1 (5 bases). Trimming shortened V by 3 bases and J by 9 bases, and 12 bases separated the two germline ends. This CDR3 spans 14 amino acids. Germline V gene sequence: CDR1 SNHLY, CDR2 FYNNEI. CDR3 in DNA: TGTGCCAGCAGTGATTACGGGGGTAGTTCACCCCTCCACTTT. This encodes CASSDYGGSSPLHF.

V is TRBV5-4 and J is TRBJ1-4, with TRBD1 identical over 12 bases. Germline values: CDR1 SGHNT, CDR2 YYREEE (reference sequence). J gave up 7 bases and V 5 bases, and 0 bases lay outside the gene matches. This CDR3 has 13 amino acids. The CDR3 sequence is CASRGQGAEKLFF. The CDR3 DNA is TGTGCCAGCAGGGGACAGGGGGCTGAAAAACTGTTTTTT. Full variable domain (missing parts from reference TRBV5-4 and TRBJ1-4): ETGVTQSPTHLIKTRGQQVTLRCSSQSGHNTVSWYQQALGQGPQFIFQYYREEENGRGNFPPRFSGLQFPNYSSELNVNALELDDSALYLCASRGQGAEKLFFGSGTQLSVL.

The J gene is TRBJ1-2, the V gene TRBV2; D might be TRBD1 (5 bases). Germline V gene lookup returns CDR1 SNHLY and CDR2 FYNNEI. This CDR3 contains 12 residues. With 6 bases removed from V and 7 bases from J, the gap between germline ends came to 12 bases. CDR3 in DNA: TGTGCCAGCAGGGAGGGGAGCACTGGCTACACCTTC. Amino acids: CASREGSTGYTF.

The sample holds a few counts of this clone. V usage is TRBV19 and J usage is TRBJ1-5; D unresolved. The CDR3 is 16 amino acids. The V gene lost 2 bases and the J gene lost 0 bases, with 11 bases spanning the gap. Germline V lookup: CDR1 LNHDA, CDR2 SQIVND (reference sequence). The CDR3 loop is CASSIIVSGSNQPQHF. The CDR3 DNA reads TGTGCCAGTAGTATAATAGTTAGTGGTAGCAATCAGCCCCAGCATTTT.

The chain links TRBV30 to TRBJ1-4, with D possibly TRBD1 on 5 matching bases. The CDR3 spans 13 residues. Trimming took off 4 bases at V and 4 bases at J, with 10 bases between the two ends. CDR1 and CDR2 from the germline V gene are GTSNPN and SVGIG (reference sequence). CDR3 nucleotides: TGTGCCTGGAATACAGGCCGTAATGAAAAACTGTTTTTT. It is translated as CAWNTGRNEKLFF. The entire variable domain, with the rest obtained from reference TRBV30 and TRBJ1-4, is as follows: SQTIHQWPATLVQPVGSPLSLECTVEGTSNPNLYWYRQAAGRGLQLLFYSVGIGQISSEVPQNLSASRPQDRQFILSSKKLLLSDSGFYLCAWNTGRNEKLFFGSGTQLSVL.

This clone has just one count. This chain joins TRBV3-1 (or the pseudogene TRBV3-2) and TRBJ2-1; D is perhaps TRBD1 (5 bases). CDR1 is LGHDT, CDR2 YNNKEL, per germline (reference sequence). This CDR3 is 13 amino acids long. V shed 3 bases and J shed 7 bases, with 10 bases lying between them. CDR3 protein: CASSQGRANEQFF. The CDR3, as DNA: TGTGCCAGCAGCCAGGGCAGGGCTAATGAGCAGTTCTTC.

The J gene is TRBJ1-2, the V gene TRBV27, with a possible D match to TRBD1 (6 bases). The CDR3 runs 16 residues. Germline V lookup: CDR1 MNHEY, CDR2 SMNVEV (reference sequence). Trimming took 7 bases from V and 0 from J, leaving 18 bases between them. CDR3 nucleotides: TGTGCCAGCAAAAATTACGGGACATCAACTAACTATGGCTACACCTTC. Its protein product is CASKNYGTSTNYGYTF.

CDR3 DNA sequence: TGTGCCAGCAGCTTCCGGACTAGCGGGGGCGATACGCAGTATTTT. Translating it yields CASSFRTSGGDTQYF. This sequence joins TRBV11-2 and TRBJ2-3, with TRBD2 matching 13 bases. This CDR3 is 15 amino acids long. Germline V lookup: CDR1 SGHAT, CDR2 FQNNGV. J lost 6 bases, V lost 3 bases, and 3 bases had no gene match.

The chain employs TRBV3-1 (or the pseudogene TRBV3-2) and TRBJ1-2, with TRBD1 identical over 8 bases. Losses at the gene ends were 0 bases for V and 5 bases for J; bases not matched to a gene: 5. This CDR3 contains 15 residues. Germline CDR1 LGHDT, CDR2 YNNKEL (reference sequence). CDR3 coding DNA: TGTGCCAGCAGCCAAGAGTCAGGGGGCGCTTATGGCTACACCTTC. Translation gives CASSQESGGAYGYTF.

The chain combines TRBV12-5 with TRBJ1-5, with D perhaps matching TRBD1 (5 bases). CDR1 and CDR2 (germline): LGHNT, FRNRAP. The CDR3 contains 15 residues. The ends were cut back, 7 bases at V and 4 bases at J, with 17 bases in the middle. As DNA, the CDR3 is TGTGCTAGTGCCCCCCAAACAAGGGGTAATCAGCCCCAGCATTTT. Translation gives CASAPQTRGNQPQHF.

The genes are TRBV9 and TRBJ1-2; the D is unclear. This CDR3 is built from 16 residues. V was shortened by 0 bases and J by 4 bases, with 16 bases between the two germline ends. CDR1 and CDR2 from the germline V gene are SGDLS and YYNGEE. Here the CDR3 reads CASSVEPAGVGYGYTF. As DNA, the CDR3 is TGTGCCAGCAGCGTAGAACCCGCCGGGGTAGGCTATGGCTACACCTTC.

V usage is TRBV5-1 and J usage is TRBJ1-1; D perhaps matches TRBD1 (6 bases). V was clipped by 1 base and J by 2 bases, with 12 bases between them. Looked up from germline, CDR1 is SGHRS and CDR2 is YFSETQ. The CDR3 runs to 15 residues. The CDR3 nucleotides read TGCGCCAGCAGCTTGAAAGGGGGTGGCAACACTGAAGCTTTCTTT. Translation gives CASSLKGGGNTEAFF. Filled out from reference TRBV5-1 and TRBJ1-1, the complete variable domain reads KAGVTQTPRYLIKTRGQQVTLSCSPISGHRSVSWYQQTPGQGLQFLFEYFSETQRNKGNFPGRFSGRQFSNSRSEMNVSTLELGDSALYLCASSLKGGGNTEAFFGQGTRLTVV.

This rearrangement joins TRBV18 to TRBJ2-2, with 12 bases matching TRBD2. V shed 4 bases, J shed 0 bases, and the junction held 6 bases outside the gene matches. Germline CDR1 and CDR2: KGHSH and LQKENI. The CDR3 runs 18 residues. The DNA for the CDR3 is TGTGCCAGCTCACTATCGACTAGCGGGGGACCGAACACCGGGGAGCTGTTTTTT. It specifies CASSLSTSGGPNTGELFF.

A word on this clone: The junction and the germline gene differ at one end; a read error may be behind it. The CDR3 DNA reads TGTGCCAGCAGTCAAGCCAACAATGAGCAGTTCTTC. This encodes CASSQANNEQFF. This sequence joins TRBV6-1 and TRBJ2-1; D is ambiguous. There are 12 residues in the CDR3. Per germline, CDR1 MNHNS and CDR2 SASEGT.

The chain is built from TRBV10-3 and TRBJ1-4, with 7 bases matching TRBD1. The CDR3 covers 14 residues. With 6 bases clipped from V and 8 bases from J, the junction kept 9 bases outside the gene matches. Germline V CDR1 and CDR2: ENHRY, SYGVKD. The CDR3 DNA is TGTGCCATCAGAAGGACAGGCGGGGAGGAAAAACTGTTTTTT. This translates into CAIRRTGGEEKLFF.